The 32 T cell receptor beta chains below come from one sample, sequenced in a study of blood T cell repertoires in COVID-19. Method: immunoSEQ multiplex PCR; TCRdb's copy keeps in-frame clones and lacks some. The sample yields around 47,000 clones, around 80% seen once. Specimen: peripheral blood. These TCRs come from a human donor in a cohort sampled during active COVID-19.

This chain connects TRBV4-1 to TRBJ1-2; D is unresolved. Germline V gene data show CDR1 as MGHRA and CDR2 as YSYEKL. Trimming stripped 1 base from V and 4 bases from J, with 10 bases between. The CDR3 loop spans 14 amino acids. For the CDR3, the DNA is TGCGCCAGCAGCCAAGGACCAGAGGCCTATGGCTACACCTTC. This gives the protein CASSQGPEAYGYTF.

DNA for the CDR3: TGTGCCAGCAGTTATCTCCAGGAAACCTACGAGCAGTACTTC. As protein: CASSYLQETYEQYF. This chain connects TRBV6-2 or TRBV6-3 to TRBJ2-7, with D unresolved. V was trimmed by 3 bases and J by 2 bases, leaving 11 bases between them. CDR1 and CDR2 (germline): MNHEY, SVGEGT. There are 14 residues in the CDR3.

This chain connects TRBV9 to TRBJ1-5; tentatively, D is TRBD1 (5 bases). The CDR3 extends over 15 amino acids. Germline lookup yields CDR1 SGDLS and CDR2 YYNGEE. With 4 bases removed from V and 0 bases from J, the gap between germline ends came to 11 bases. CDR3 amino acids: CASSLSGFSNQPQHF. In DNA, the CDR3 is TGTGCCAGCAGCCTATCAGGGTTTAGCAATCAGCCCCAGCATTTT.

The CDR3 region has the DNA TGTGCCAGCAGCTTAAGGGGACTCAACACTGAAGCTTTCTTT. Its protein is CASSLRGLNTEAFF. The J gene is TRBJ1-1, the V gene TRBV11-3, with a tentative D call TRBD1 (5 bases). This CDR3 contains 14 residues. CDR1 and CDR2 (germline): SGHNT, YENEEA. V lost 2 bases to trimming and J lost 2 bases, with 9 bases between them.

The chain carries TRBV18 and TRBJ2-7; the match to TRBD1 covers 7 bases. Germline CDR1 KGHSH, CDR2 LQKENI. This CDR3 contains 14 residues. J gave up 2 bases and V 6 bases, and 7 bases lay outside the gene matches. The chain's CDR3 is CASSAKQGTYEQYF. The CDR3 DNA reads TGTGCCAGCTCGGCGAAACAGGGGACCTACGAGCAGTACTTC.

The CDR3 DNA reads as TGTGCCAGCAGTAACCCGAGCGGGGGCTACAATGAGCAGTTCTTC. As protein: CASSNPSGGYNEQFF. The rearrangement joins TRBV6-6 to TRBJ2-1, with 8 bases fitting TRBD2. Per the germline V gene, CDR1 is MNHNY and CDR2 is SVGAGI (reference sequence). Trimming at V came to 5 bases and at J to 3 bases, leaving 6 bases not matched to a gene. CDR3 size: 15 residues.

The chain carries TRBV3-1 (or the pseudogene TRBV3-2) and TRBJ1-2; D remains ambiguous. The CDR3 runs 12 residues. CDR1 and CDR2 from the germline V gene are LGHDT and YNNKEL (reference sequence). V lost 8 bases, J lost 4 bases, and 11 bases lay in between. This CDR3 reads CASGLRGYGYTF. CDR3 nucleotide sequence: TGTGCCAGCGGACTTCGGGGCTATGGCTACACCTTC.

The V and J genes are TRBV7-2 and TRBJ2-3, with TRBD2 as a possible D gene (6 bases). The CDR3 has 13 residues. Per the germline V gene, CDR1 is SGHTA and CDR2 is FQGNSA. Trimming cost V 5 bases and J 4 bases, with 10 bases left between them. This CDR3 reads CASSASGADTQYF. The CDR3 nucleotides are TGTGCCAGCAGCGCCTCGGGGGCAGATACGCAGTATTTT.

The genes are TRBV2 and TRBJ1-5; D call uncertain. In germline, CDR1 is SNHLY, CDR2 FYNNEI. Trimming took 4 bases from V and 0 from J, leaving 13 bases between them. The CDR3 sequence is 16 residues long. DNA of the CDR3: TGTGCCAGCAGTGTGCGAGATAGTCTTAGCAATCAGCCCCAGCATTTT. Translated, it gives CASSVRDSLSNQPQHF. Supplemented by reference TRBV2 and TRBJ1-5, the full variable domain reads EPEVTQTPSHQVTQMGQEVILRCVPISNHLYFYWYRQILGQKVEFLVSFYNNEISEKSEIFDDQFSVERPDGSNFTLKIRSTKLEDSAMYFCASSVRDSLSNQPQHFGDGTRLSIL.

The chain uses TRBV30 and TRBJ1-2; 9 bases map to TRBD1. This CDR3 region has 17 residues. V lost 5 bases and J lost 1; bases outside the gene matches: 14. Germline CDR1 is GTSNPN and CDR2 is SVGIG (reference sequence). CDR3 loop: CAWEGPGQGGNNYGYTF. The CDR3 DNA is TGTGCCTGGGAAGGCCCGGGACAGGGAGGAAATAACTATGGCTACACCTTC.

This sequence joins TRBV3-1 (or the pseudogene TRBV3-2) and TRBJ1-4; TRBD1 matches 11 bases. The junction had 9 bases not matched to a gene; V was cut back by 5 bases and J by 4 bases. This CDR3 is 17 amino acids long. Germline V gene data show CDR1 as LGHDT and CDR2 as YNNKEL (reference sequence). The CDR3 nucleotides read TGTGCCAGCAGCGGCGGACAGGGGGCGAGGGTTAATGAAAAACTGTTTTTT. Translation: CASSGGQGARVNEKLFF.

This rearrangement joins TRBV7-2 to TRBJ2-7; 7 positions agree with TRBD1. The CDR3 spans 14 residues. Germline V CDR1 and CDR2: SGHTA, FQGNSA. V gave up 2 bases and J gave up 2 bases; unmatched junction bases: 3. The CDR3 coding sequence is TGTGCCAGCAGCTTACAACAGGGGCCCTACGAGCAGTACTTC. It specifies CASSLQQGPYEQYF. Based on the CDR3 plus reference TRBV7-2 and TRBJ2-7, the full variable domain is GAGVSQSPSNKVTEKGKDVELRCDPISGHTALYWYRQSLGQGLEFLIYFQGNSAPDKSGLPSDRFSAERTGGSVSTLTIQRTQQEDSAVYLCASSLQQGPYEQYFGPGTRLTVT.

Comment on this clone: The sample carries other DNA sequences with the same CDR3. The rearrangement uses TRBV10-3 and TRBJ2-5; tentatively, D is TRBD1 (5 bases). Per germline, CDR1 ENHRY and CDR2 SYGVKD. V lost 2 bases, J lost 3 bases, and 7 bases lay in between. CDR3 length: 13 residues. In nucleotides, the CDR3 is TGTGCCATCAGTGAGCAGGGTAAAGAGACCCAGTACTTC. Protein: CAISEQGKETQYF.

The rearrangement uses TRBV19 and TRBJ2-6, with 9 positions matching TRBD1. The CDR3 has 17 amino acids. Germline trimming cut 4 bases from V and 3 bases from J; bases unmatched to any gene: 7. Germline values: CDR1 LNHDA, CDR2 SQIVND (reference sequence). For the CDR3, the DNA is TGTGCCAGTAGTACGGGACAGGGTTTTTTTGGGGCCAACGTCCTGACTTTC. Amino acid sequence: CASSTGQGFFGANVLTF.

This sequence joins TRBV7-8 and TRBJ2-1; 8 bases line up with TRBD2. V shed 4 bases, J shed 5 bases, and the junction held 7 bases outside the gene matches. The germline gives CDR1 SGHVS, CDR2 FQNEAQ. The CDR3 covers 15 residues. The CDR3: CASSSPRGGHNEQFF. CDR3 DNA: TGTGCCAGCAGCTCCCCACGGGGGGGCCACAATGAGCAGTTCTTC.

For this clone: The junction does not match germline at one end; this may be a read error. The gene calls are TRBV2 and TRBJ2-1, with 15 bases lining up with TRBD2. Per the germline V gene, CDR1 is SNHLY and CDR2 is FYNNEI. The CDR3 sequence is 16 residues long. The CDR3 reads CASPGTSGGLLNEQIF. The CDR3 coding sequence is TGTGCCAGCCCGGGGACTAGCGGGGGGTTATTGAATGAGCAGATCTTC.

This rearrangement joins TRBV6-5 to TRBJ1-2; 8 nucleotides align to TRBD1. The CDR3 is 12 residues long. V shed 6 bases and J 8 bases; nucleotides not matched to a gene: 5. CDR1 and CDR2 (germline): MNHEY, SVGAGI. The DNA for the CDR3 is TGTGCCAGCAGGACAGGGGCGGGAGGCTACACCTTC. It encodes CASRTGAGGYTF.

The CDR3 here is CASKNGGGPYEQYF. DNA for the CDR3: TGTGCCAGCAAGAACGGGGGAGGTCCCTACGAGCAGTACTTC. The chain employs TRBV27 and TRBJ2-7; D might be TRBD2 (6 bases). The ends were cut back, 7 bases at V and 2 bases at J, with 15 bases in the middle. The CDR3 covers 14 residues. CDR1 is MNHEY and CDR2 is SMNVEV in the germline V gene (reference sequence).

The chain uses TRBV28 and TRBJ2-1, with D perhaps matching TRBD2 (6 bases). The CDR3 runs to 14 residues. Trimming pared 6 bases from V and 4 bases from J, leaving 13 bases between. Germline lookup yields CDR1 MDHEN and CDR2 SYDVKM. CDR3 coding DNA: TGTGCCAGCAGACCAGGAGGGGTTTACAATGAGCAGTTCTTC. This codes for CASRPGGVYNEQFF.

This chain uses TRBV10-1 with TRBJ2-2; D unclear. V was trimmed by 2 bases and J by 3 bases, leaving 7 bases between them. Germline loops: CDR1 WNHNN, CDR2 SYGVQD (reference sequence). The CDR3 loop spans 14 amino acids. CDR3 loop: CASSEQADTGELFF. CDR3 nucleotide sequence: TGCGCCAGCAGTGAGCAGGCCGACACCGGGGAGCTGTTTTTT.

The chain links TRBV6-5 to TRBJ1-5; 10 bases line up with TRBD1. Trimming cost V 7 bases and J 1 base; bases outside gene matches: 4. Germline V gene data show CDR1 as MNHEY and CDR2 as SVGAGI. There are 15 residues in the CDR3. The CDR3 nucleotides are TGTGCCAGCACCGACAGGGGGCTCAGCAATCAGCCCCAGCATTTT. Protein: CASTDRGLSNQPQHF.

CDR3 loop: CASSRTGAEANYGYTF. The CDR3 DNA is TGTGCCAGCTCACGGACAGGGGCCGAAGCTAACTATGGCTACACCTTC. The rearrangement links TRBV18 to TRBJ1-2; 9 nucleotides align to TRBD1. The junction had 6 bases not matched to a gene; V was cut back by 4 bases and J by 0 bases. The CDR3 has 16 residues. Germline V gives CDR1 KGHSH, CDR2 LQKENI.

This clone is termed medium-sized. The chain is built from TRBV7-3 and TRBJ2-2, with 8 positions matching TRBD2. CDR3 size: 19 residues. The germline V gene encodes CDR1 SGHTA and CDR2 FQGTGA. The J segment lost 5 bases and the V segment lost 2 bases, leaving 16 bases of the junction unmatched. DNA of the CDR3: TGTGCCAGCAGCTTATCGATCCCGGGGTCCTCGGGGGGGACCGGGGAGCTGTTTTTT. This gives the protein CASSLSIPGSSGGTGELFF.

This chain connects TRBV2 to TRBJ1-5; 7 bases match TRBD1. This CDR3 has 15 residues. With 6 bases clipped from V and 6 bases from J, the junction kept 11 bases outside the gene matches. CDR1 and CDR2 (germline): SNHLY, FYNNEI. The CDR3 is CASREQGSASQPQHF. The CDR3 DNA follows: TGTGCCAGCAGGGAACAGGGGTCGGCGAGTCAGCCCCAGCATTTT.

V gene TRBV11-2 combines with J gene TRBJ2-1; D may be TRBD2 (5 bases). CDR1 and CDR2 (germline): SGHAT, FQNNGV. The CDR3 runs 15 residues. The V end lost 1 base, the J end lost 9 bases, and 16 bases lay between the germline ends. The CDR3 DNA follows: TGTGCCAGCAGCTTAGGTTATAGGCGGGCTGGTGAGCAGTTCTTC. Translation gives CASSLGYRRAGEQFF. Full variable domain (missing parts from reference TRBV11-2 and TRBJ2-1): EAGVAQSPRYKIIEKRQSVAFWCNPISGHATLYWYQQILGQGPKLLIQFQNNGVVDDSQLPKDRFSAERLKGVDSTLKIQPAKLEDSAVYLCASSLGYRRAGEQFFGPGTRLTVL.

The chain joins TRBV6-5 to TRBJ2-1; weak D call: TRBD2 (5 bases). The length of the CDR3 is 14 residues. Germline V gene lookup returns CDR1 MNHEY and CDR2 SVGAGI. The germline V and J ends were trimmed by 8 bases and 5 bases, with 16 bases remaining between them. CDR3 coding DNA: TGTGCCAGCGCGACCGGGATCCTGAACAATGAGCAGTTCTTC. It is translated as CASATGILNNEQFF.

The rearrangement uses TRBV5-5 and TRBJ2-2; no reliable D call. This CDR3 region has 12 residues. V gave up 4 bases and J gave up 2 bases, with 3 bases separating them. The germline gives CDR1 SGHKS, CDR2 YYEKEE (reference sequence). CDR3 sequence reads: CASSPNTGELFF. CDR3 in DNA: TGTGCCAGCAGCCCAAACACCGGGGAGCTGTTTTTT.

CDR3 sequence: CSVEKQGTSGNTIYF. CDR3 nucleotide sequence: TGCAGCGTTGAAAAACAGGGGACCTCTGGAAACACCATATATTTT. The chain has TRBV29-1 and TRBJ1-3; 7 bases align to TRBD1. With 2 bases clipped from V and 0 bases from J, the junction kept 4 bases outside the gene matches. CDR1 is SQVTM, CDR2 ANQGSEA, per germline. The CDR3 consists of 15 residues.

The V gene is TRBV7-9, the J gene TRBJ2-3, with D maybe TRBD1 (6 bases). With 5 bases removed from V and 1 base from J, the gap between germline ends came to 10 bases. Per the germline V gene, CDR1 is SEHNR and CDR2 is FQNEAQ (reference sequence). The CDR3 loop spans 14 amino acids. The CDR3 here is CASSLRQGTDTQYF. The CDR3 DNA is TGTGCCAGCAGCCTAAGACAGGGCACAGATACGCAGTATTTT.

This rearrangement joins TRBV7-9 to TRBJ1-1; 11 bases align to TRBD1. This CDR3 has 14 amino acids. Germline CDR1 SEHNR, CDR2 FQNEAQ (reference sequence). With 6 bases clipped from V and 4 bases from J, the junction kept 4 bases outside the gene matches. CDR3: CASRWTGGFTEAFF. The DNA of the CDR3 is TGTGCCAGCAGATGGACAGGGGGCTTCACTGAAGCTTTCTTT.

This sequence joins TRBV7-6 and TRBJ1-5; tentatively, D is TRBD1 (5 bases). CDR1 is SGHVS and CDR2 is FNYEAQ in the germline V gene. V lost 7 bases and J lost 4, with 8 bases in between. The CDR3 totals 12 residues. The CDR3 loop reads CASTSGNQPQHF. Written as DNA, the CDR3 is TGTGCCAGCACCTCAGGGAATCAGCCCCAGCATTTT.

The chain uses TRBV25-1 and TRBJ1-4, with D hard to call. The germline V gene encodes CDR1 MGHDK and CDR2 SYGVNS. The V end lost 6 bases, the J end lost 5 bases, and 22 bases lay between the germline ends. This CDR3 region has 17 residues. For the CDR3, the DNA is TGTGCCAGCAGCACCCCCGGAGCGGGTGCGACCAATGAAAAACTGTTTTTT. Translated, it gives CASSTPGAGATNEKLFF.